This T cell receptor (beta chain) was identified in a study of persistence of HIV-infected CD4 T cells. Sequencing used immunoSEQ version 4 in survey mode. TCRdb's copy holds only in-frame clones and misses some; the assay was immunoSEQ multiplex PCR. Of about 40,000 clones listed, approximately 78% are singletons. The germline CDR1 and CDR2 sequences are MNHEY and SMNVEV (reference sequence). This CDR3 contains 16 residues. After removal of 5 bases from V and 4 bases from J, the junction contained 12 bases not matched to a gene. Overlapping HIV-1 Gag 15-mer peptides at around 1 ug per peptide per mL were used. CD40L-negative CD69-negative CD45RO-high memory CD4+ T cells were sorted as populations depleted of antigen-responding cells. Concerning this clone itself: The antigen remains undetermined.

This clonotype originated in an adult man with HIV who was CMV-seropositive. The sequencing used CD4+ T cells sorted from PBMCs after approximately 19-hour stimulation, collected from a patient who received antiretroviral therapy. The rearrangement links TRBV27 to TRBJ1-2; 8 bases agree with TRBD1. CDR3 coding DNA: TGTGCCAGCAGTGCCCTCGGACAGGGTAGGAGCTATGGCTACACCTTC. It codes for CASSALGQGRSYGYTF.